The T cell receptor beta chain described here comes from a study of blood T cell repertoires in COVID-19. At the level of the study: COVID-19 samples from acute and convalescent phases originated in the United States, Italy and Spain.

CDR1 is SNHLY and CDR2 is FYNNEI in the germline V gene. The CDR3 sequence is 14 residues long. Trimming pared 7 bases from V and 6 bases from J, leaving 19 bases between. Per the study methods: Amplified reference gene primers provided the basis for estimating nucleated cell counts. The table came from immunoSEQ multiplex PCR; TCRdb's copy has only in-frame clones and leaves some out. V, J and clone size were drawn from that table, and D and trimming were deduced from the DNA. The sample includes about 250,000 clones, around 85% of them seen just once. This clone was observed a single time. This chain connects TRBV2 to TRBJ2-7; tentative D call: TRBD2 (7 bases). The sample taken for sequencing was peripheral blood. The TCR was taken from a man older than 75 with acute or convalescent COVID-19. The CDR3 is CASTEGGGATEQYF. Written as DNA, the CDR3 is TGTGCCAGCACCGAGGGAGGGGGAGCAACCGAGCAGTACTTC.